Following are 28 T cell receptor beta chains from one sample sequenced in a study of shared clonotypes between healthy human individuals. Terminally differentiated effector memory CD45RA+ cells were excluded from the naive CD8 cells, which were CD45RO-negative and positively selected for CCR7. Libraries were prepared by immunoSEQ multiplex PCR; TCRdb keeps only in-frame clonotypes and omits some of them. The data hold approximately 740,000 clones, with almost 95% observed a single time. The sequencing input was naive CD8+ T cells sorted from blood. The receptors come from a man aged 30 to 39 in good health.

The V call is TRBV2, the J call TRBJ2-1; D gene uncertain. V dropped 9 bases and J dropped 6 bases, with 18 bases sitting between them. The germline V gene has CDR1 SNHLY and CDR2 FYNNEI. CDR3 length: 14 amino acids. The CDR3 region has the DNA TGTGCCAGGAGGATCGCTTCCTCCCCCAATGAGCAGTTCTTC. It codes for CARRIASSPNEQFF.

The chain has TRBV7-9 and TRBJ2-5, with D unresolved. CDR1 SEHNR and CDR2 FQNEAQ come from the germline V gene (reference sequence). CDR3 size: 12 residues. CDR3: CALGQRSETQYF. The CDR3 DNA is TGTGCTTTAGGCCAGCGCTCAGAGACCCAGTACTTC.

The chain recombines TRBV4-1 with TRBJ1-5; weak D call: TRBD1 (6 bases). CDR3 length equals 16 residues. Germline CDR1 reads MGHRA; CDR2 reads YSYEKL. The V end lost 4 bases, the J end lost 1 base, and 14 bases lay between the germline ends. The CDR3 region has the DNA TGCGCCAGCAGCCTTCAACAGGGTGCAAGCAATCAGCCCCAGCATTTT. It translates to CASSLQQGASNQPQHF.

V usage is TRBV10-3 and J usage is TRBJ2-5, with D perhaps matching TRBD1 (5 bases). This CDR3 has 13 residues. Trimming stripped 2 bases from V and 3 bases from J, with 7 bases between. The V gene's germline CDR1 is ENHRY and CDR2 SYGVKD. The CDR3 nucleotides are TGTGCCATCAGTGAGAGGGGCGAAGAGACCCAGTACTTC. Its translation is CAISERGEETQYF.

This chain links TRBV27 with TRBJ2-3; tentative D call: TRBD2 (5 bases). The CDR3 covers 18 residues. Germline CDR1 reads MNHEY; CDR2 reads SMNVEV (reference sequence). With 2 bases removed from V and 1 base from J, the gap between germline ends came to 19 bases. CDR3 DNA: TGTGCCAGCAGTTTAAACCCCGTGAAGCGGTGGGGCACAGATACGCAGTATTTT. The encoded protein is CASSLNPVKRWGTDTQYF.

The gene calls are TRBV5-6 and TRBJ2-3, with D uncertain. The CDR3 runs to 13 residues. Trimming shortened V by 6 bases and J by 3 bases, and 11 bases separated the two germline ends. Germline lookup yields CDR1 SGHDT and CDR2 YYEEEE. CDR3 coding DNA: TGTGCCAGCAACATAGCTCCTACAGATACGCAGTATTTT. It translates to CASNIAPTDTQYF.

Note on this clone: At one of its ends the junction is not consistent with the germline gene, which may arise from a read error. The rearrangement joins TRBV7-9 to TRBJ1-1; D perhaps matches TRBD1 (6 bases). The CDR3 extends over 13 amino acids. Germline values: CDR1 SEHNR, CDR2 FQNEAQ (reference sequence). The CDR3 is CASSPTWDTEAFF. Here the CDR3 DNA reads TGTGCCAGCAGCCCCACCTGGGACACCGAAGCTTTCTTT.

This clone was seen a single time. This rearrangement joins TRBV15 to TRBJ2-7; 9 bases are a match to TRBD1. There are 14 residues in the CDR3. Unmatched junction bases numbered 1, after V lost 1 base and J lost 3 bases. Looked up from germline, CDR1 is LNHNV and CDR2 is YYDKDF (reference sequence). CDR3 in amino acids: CATSRGTGDYEQYF. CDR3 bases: TGTGCCACCAGCAGAGGGACAGGGGACTACGAGCAGTACTTC.

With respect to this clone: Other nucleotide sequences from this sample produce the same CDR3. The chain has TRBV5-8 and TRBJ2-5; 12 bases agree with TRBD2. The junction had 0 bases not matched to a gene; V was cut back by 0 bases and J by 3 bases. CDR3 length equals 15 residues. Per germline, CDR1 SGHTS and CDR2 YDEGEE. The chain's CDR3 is CASSLGLAGEETQYF. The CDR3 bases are TGTGCCAGCAGCTTGGGACTAGCGGGGGAAGAGACCCAGTACTTC.

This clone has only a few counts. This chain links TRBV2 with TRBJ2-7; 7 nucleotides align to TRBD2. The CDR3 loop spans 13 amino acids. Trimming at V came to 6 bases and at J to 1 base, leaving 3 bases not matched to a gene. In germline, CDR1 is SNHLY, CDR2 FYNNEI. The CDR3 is CASRLGGSYEQYF. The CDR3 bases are TGTGCCAGCAGGCTCGGGGGGTCCTACGAGCAGTACTTC.

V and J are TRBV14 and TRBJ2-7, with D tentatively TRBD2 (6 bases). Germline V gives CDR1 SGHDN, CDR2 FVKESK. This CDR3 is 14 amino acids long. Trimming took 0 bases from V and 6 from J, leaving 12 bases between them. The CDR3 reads CASSQDRGGSEQYF. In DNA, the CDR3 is TGTGCCAGCAGCCAAGATCGGGGAGGTTCCGAGCAGTACTTC.

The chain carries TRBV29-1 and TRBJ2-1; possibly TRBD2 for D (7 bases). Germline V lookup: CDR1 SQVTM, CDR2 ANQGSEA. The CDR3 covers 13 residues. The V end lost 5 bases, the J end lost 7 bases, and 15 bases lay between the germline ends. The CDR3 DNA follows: TGCAGCGTTTCGGTACAGGGAGGGAATGAGCAGTTCTTC. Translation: CSVSVQGGNEQFF.

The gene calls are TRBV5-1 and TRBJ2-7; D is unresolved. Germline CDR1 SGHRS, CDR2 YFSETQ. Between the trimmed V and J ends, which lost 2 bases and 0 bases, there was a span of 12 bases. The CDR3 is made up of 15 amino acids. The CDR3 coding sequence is TGCGCCAGCAGCTTCGAGGTCGCCACCTCCTACGAGCAGTACTTC. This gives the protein CASSFEVATSYEQYF.

DNA for the CDR3: TGTGCCAGTAGTATGGTGGGGAACACTGAAGCTTTCTTT. As protein: CASSMVGNTEAFF. V usage is TRBV19 and J usage is TRBJ1-1, with unresolved D. Trimming stripped 3 bases from V and 1 base from J, with 6 bases between. The CDR3 contains 13 residues. Germline lookup yields CDR1 LNHDA and CDR2 SQIVND (reference sequence).

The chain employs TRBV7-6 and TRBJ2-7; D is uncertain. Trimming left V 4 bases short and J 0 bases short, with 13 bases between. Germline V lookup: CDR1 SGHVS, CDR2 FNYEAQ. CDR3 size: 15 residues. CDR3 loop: CASSSGPEHSYEQYF. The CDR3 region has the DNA TGTGCCAGCAGCTCCGGACCGGAACACTCCTACGAGCAGTACTTC.

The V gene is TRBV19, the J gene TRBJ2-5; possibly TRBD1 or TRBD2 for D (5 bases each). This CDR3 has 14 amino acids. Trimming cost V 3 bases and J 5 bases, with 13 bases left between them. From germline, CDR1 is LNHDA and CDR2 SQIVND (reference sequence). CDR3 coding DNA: TGTGCCAGTAGTATGGAATGGGACCCGGAGACCCAGTACTTC. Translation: CASSMEWDPETQYF.

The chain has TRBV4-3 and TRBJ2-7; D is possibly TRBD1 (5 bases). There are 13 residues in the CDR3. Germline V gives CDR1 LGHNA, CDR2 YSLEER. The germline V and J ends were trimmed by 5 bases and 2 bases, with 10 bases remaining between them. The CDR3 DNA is TGCGCCAGCAGCGCGGACATCACCTACGAGCAGTACTTC. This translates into CASSADITYEQYF.

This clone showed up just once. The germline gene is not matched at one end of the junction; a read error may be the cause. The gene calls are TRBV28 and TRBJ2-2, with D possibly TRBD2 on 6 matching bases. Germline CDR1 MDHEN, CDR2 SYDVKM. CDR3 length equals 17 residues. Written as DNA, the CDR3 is TGCGCCAGCAGTTTGATGTCCGGGAGTCCTGGCACCGGGGAGCTGTTTTTT. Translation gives CASSLMSGSPGTGELFF.

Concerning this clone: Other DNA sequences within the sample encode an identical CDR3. The CDR3 region has the DNA TGTGCCAGCAGCTTATCAGGGTCTGAAGCTTTCTTT. This gives the protein CASSLSGSEAFF. This chain links TRBV7-9 with TRBJ1-1, with TRBD1 as a possible D gene (5 bases). This CDR3 has 12 residues. Germline loops: CDR1 SEHNR, CDR2 FQNEAQ (reference sequence). Trimming left V 2 bases short and J 6 bases short, with 7 bases between.

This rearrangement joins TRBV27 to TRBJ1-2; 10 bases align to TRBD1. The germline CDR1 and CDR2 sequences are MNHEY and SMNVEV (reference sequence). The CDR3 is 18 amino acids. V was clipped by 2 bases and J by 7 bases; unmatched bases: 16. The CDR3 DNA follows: TGTGCCAGCAGTTTAGTCAATTCCGGGACAGGGGATGTCTTTGGCTACACCTTC. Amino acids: CASSLVNSGTGDVFGYTF.

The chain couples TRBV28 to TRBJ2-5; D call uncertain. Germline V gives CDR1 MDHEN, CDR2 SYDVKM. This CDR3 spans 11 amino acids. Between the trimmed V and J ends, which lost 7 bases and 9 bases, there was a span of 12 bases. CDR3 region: CASTSFEAQYF. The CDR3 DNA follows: TGTGCCAGCACGTCATTTGAGGCCCAGTACTTC.

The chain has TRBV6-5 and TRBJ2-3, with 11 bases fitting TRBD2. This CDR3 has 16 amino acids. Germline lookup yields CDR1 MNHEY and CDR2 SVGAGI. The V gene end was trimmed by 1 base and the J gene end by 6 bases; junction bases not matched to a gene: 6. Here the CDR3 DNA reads TGTGCCAGCAGTTACTACCCGACTAGCGGGGCGGATACGCAGTATTTT. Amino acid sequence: CASSYYPTSGADTQYF.

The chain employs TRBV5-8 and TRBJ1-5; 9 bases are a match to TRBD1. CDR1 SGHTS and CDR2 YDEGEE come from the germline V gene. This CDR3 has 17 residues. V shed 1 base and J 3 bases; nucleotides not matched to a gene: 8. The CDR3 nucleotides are TGTGCCAGCAGCTTGAGGGGACAGGGATTGAACAATCAGCCCCAGCATTTT. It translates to CASSLRGQGLNNQPQHF. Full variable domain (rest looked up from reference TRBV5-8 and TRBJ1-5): EAGVTQSPTHLIKTRGQQATLRCSPISGHTSVYWYQQALGLGLQFLLWYDEGEERNRGNFPPRFSGRQFPNYSSELNVNALELEDSALYLCASSLRGQGLNNQPQHFGDGTRLSIL.

CDR3 coding DNA: TGTGCCAGCGAGGAGTCGGGACAGGGAGGCAATGAGCAGTTCTTC. Protein: CASEESGQGGNEQFF. The chain is built from TRBV6-6 and TRBJ2-1; TRBD1 matches 9 bases. V was pared by 8 bases and J by 6 bases, with 11 bases of the junction left unmatched. The CDR3 loop spans 15 amino acids. Germline CDR1 and CDR2: MNHNY and SVGAGI (reference sequence).

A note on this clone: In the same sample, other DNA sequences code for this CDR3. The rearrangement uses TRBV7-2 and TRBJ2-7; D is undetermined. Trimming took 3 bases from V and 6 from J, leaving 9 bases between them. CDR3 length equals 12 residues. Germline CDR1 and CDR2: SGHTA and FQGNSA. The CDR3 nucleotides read TGTGCCAGCAGCTTGGCTAGTGGCGAGCAGTACTTC. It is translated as CASSLASGEQYF.

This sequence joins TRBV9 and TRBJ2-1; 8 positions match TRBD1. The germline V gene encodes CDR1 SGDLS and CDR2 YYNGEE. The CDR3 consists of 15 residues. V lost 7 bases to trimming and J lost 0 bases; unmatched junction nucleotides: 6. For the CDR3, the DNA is TGTGCCAGCGACAGGGGCTCGGGCTCCTACAATGAGCAGTTCTTC. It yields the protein CASDRGSGSYNEQFF. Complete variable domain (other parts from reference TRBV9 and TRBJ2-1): DSGVTQTPKHLITATGQRVTLRCSPRSGDLSVYWYQQSLDQGLQFLIQYYNGEERAKGNILERFSAQQFPDLHSELNLSSLELGDSALYFCASDRGSGSYNEQFFGPGTRLTVL.

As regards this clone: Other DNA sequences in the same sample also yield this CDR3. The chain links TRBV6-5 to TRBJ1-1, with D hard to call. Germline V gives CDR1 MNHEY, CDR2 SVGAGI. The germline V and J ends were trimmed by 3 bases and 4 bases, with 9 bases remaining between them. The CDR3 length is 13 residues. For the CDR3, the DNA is TGTGCCAGCAGTTATTCAGTTGGCACTGAAGCTTTCTTT. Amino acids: CASSYSVGTEAFF.

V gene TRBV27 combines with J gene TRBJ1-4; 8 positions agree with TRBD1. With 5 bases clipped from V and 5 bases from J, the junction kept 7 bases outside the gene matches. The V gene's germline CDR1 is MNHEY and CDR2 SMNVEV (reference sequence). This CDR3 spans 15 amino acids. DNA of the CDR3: TGTGCCAGCAGTACACCGGACAGGGTGAATGAAAAACTGTTTTTT. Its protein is CASSTPDRVNEKLFF. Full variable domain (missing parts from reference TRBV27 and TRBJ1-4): EAQVTQNPRYLITVTGKKLTVTCSQNMNHEYMSWYRQDPGLGLRQIYYSMNVEVTDKGDVPEGYKVSRKEKRNFPLILESPSPNQTSLYFCASSTPDRVNEKLFFGSGTQLSVL.